The rows below give T cell receptor beta chains drawn from one sample of a study of Graves' ophthalmopathy and Graves' hyperthyroidism. Each CDR3 protein is one row after TCRdb ran MiXCR on the multiplex PCR reads. Of around 660,000 distinct CDR3 sequences in the sample, about 38% were seen once. The sequencing sample was made of peripheral blood. The receptor set was obtained from an adult man with Graves' ophthalmopathy. Each CDR3 is given with its conserved first and last residue. D genes are given only for firm matches.

v_call: TRBV10-2; j_call: TRBJ1-2; d_call: -; cdr3_aa: CASSELQGGNYGYTF
v_call: TRBV6-5; j_call: TRBJ1-4; d_call: -; cdr3_aa: CASSVDPGGNGKLFF
v_call: TRBV9; j_call: TRBJ1-1; d_call: -; cdr3_aa: CASSVGGETPGVAAFF
v_call: TRBV7-9; j_call: TRBJ2-7; d_call: -; cdr3_aa: CASSPPALIPHEQYF
v_call: TRBV7-9; j_call: TRBJ2-5; d_call: -; cdr3_aa: CASSLPGPQTQYF
v_call: TRBV7-9; j_call: TRBJ2-2; d_call: TRBD2; cdr3_aa: CASSTSGGGELFF
v_call: TRBV7-7; j_call: TRBJ2-5; d_call: TRBD2; cdr3_aa: CASSLGEGTLETQYF
v_call: TRBV10-3; j_call: TRBJ1-1; d_call: -; cdr3_aa: CASSTTMEAFF
v_call: TRBV7-2; j_call: TRBJ1-2; d_call: -; cdr3_aa: CASSQELRVSYGYTF
v_call: TRBV30; j_call: TRBJ1-2; d_call: TRBD1; cdr3_aa: CAWRLQGAYGYTF
v_call: TRBV7-9; j_call: TRBJ2-5; d_call: -; cdr3_aa: CASSFVGWETQYF
v_call: TRBV20-1; j_call: TRBJ2-7; d_call: TRBD2; cdr3_aa: CSGTGTSDPYEQYF
v_call: TRBV6-6; j_call: TRBJ2-5; d_call: TRBD2; cdr3_aa: CASSYSRVAGAGETQYF
v_call: TRBV15; j_call: TRBJ2-5; d_call: TRBD1; cdr3_aa: CATSIIRDRGFLETQYF
v_call: TRBV12-3/TRBV12-4; j_call: TRBJ2-7; d_call: TRBD2; cdr3_aa: CASSQDASGSSYEQYF
v_call: TRBV15; j_call: TRBJ1-6; d_call: -; cdr3_aa: CATSIGQYNSPLHF
v_call: TRBV11-2; j_call: TRBJ1-2; d_call: -; cdr3_aa: CASSSATGGPAGYTF
v_call: TRBV19; j_call: TRBJ2-7; d_call: -; cdr3_aa: CASSPWLAGMNEQYF
v_call: TRBV7-9; j_call: TRBJ1-1; d_call: TRBD1; cdr3_aa: CASSPRQGGSTEAFF
v_call: TRBV3-1; j_call: TRBJ2-5; d_call: TRBD2; cdr3_aa: CASSPLAGTQETQYF
v_call: TRBV7-2; j_call: TRBJ1-3; d_call: -; cdr3_aa: CASSRVPSGNTIYF
v_call: TRBV7-4; j_call: TRBJ1-6; d_call: -; cdr3_aa: CASSPGAELNSPLHF
v_call: TRBV2; j_call: TRBJ2-2; d_call: -; cdr3_aa: CASRTRDGGAGELFF
v_call: TRBV29-1; j_call: TRBJ1-2; d_call: -; cdr3_aa: CSAGTPGSGYTF
v_call: TRBV19; j_call: TRBJ2-7; d_call: TRBD1; cdr3_aa: CASSAGDRAAYEQYF
v_call: TRBV29-1; j_call: TRBJ1-1; d_call: -; cdr3_aa: CSVEDRVGLNTEAFF
v_call: TRBV25-1; j_call: TRBJ1-4; d_call: -; cdr3_aa: CASSQAKATNEKLFF
v_call: TRBV6-1; j_call: TRBJ1-3; d_call: -; cdr3_aa: CASSDDLGDTSGNTIYF
v_call: TRBV20-1; j_call: TRBJ1-4; d_call: -; cdr3_aa: CSARERAEKLFF
v_call: TRBV5-1; j_call: TRBJ1-1; d_call: -; cdr3_aa: CASSLLGTEAFF
v_call: TRBV10-3; j_call: TRBJ1-5; d_call: -; cdr3_aa: CASGWGLVEQPQHF
v_call: TRBV5-8; j_call: TRBJ2-6; d_call: -; cdr3_aa: CASSLGQISGANVLTF
v_call: TRBV2; j_call: TRBJ2-3; d_call: -; cdr3_aa: CASSPPAYTSTDTQYF
v_call: TRBV10-3; j_call: TRBJ1-5; d_call: -; cdr3_aa: CAISGVHSNQPQHF
v_call: TRBV29-1; j_call: TRBJ1-2; d_call: -; cdr3_aa: CSVSGGYTF
v_call: TRBV10-3; j_call: TRBJ2-6; d_call: -; cdr3_aa: CAISDSTGANVLTF
v_call: TRBV12-3/TRBV12-4; j_call: TRBJ2-7; d_call: -; cdr3_aa: CASSLRAGANYEQYF
v_call: TRBV29-1; j_call: TRBJ2-7; d_call: -; cdr3_aa: CSVNGPSSEQYF
v_call: TRBV5-4; j_call: TRBJ2-6; d_call: -; cdr3_aa: CASSPGFAGANVLTF
v_call: TRBV11-2; j_call: TRBJ1-5; d_call: -; cdr3_aa: CASSLDQGPQHF
v_call: TRBV10-3; j_call: TRBJ2-7; d_call: TRBD2; cdr3_aa: CAISESPGAGVGEQYF
v_call: TRBV7-9; j_call: TRBJ2-7; d_call: TRBD1; cdr3_aa: CASSPRVQGYEQYF
v_call: TRBV12-3/TRBV12-4; j_call: TRBJ2-2; d_call: -; cdr3_aa: CASSLRRNTGELFF